This entry lists 2 T cell receptor beta chains sequenced from one sample in a study of OX40 agonist ivuxolimab in advanced cancers. Generated by immunoSEQ multiplex PCR, the TCRdb table keeps only in-frame clones and is missing some. The repertoire consists of over 95,000 clones, with roughly 90% occurring once and the leading ten covering around 0.3%. The material was CD4+ or CD8+ T cells sorted from blood, obtained in a trial of the OX40 agonist ivuxolimab. Every receptor here comes from an adult with an advanced solid tumor such as melanoma, head and neck, liver or kidney cancer.

The chain joins TRBV5-6 to TRBJ2-7; D unclear. V was cut by 1 base and J by 5 bases, with 4 bases left in between. In germline, CDR1 is SGHDT, CDR2 YYEEEE. The CDR3 sequence is 11 residues long. The CDR3 spells CASSLLHEQYF. Written as DNA, the CDR3 is TGTGCCAGCAGCTTGTTGCACGAGCAGTACTTC.

The count of this clone is one. The genes are TRBV7-9 and TRBJ1-1, with 7 bases fitting TRBD1. The CDR3 loop spans 14 amino acids. CDR1 is SEHNR, CDR2 FQNEAQ, per germline (reference sequence). Unmatched junction bases numbered 7, after V lost 4 bases and J lost 5 bases. The DNA of the CDR3 is TGTGCCAGCAGCTCCCGACAGGGTAGGACTGAAGCTTTCTTT. Translated: CASSSRQGRTEAFF.